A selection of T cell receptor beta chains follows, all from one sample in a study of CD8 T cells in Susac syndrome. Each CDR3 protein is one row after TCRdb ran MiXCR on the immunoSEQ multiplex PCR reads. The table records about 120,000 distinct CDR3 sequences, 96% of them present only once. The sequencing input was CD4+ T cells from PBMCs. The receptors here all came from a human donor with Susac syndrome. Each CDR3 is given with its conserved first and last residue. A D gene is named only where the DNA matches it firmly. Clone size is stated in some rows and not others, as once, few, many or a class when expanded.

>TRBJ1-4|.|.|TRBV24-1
CATSDSGDANEKLFF
TGTGCCACCAGTGATTCAGGGGACGCTAATGAAAAACTGTTTTTT
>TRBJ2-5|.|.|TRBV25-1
CASSDRETQYF
TGTGCCAGCAGTGACCGAGAGACCCAGTACTTC
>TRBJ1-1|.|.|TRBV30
CAWSVSKSAEAFF
TGTGCCTGGAGTGTATCCAAGTCCGCTGAAGCTTTCTTT
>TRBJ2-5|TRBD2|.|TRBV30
CAWIRGSGETQYF
TGTGCCTGGATTCGCGGGAGTGGAGAGACCCAGTACTTC
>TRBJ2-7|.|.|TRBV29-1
CSVDTRDRGYEQYF
TGCAGCGTTGACACCCGCGATCGGGGGTACGAGCAGTACTTC
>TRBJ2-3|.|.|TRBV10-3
CATQSTDTQYF
TGTGCCACCCAGAGCACAGATACGCAGTATTTT
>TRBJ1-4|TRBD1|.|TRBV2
CASRGTEREKLFF
TGTGCCAGCAGGGGGACAGAAAGAGAAAAACTGTTTTTT
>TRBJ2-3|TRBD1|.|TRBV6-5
CASSPGQGVTDTQYF
TGTGCCAGCAGTCCGGGACAGGGGGTCACAGATACGCAGTATTTT
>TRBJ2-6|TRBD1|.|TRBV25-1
CASTLGQGTSGANVLTF
TGTGCCAGCACCCTCGGACAGGGCACCTCTGGGGCCAACGTCCTGACTTTC
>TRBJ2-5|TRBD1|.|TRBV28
CASSFGTGGSETQYF
TGTGCCAGCAGTTTTGGGACAGGGGGATCAGAGACCCAGTACTTC
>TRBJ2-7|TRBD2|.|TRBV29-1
CSVGKVAGTYEQYF
TGCAGCGTTGGTAAGGTAGCGGGAACCTACGAGCAGTACTTC
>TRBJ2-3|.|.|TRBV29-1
CSVVGVPADTQYF
TGCAGCGTTGTAGGGGTCCCCGCAGATACGCAGTATTTT
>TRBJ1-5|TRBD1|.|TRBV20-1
CSAYPGTGGNQPQHF
TGCAGTGCTTACCCCGGGACAGGGGGCAATCAGCCCCAGCATTTT
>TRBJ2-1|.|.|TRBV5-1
CASSLARGALYNEQFF
TGCGCCAGCAGCTTGGCAAGGGGGGCACTCTACAATGAGCAGTTCTTC
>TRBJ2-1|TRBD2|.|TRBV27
CASSTYGTSVNNEQFF
TGTGCCAGCAGTACCTACGGGACTAGCGTTAACAATGAGCAGTTCTTC
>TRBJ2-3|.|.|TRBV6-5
CASRPSVWTDTQYF
TGTGCCAGCAGACCTAGCGTGTGGACAGATACGCAGTATTTT
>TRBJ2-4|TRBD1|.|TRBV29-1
CSVKGQGANIQYF
TGCAGCGTAAAGGGACAGGGGGCAAACATTCAGTACTTC
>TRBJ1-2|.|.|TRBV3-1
CASSGLEHLYGYTF
TGTGCCAGCAGCGGACTGGAACACCTCTATGGCTACACCTTC
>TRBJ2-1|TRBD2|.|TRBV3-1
CASSQVLAAYYNEQFF
TGTGCCAGCAGCCAAGTCCTAGCGGCCTACTACAATGAGCAGTTCTTC
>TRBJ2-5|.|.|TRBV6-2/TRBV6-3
CASSSRTEETQYF
TGTGCCAGCAGTTCCAGGACAGAAGAGACCCAGTACTTC
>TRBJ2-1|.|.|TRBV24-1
CAAGRSNNEQFF
TGTGCCGCGGGCCGATCCAACAATGAGCAGTTCTTC
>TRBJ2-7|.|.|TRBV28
CASRNRGDGEQYF
TGTGCCAGCAGAAATAGGGGGGATGGCGAGCAGTACTTC
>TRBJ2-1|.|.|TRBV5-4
CASSLSVQDNEQFF
TGTGCCAGCAGCTTGTCGGTGCAAGACAATGAGCAGTTCTTC
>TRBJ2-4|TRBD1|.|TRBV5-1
CASSWGGQGDIQYF
TGCGCCAGCAGCTGGGGGGGACAGGGTGACATTCAGTACTTC
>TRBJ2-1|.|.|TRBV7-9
CASSSDTSNEQFF
TGTGCCAGCAGCTCGGACACGTCGAATGAGCAGTTCTTC
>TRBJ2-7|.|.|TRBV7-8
CASSVTRYEQYF
TGTGCCAGCAGCGTGACTCGATACGAGCAGTACTTC
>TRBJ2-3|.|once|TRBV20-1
CSALTGGGGTDTQYF
TGCAGTGCTCTAACGGGGGGCGGGGGCACAGATACGCAGTATTTT
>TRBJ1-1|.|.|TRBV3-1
CASSQMGWGEAFF
TGTGCCAGCAGCCAAATGGGTTGGGGAGAAGCTTTCTTT
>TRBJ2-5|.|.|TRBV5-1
CASSLEVAEQETQYF
TGCGCCAGCAGCTTGGAGGTCGCGGAACAAGAGACCCAGTACTTC
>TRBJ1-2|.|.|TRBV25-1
CASSESRGRGYTF
TGTGCCAGCAGTGAATCTAGGGGTCGCGGCTACACCTTC
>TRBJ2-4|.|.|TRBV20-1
CSANSAKNIQYF
TGCAGTGCTAATTCAGCCAAAAACATTCAGTACTTC
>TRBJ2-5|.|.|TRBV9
CASSEQIQETQYF
TGTGCCAGCAGCGAACAGATCCAAGAGACCCAGTACTTC
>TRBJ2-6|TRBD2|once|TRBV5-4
CASGRGASGSNGANVLTF
TGTGCCAGCGGCCGAGGGGCTAGCGGGAGCAATGGGGCCAACGTCCTGACTTTC
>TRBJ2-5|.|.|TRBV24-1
CATSDRGEGETQYF
TGTGCCACCAGTGATCGGGGTGAGGGAGAGACCCAGTACTTC
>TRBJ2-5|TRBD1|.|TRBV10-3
CAIRKDREETQYF
TGTGCCATCAGGAAGGACAGGGAAGAGACCCAGTACTTC
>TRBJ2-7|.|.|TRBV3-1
CASSLPGGEQYF
TGTGCCAGCAGCCTGCCTGGCGGGGAGCAGTACTTC
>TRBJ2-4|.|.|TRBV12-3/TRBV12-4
CASSFGGNIQYF
TGTGCCAGCAGTTTCGGGGGAAACATTCAGTACTTC
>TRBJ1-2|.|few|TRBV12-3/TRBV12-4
CASSLDGDYGYTF
TGTGCCAGCAGTTTAGACGGGGACTATGGCTACACCTTC
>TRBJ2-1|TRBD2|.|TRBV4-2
CASSLFSGTNNEQFF
TGTGCCAGCAGCCTATTTAGCGGGACCAACAATGAGCAGTTCTTC
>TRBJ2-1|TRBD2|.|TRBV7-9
CASSLAAGAYNEQFF
TGTGCCAGCAGCTTGGCGGCGGGAGCCTACAATGAGCAGTTCTTC
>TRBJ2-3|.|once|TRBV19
CASSQNRPSRRVTDTQYF
TGTGCCAGTAGCCAAAACCGGCCCTCTAGGAGAGTGACAGATACGCAGTATTTT
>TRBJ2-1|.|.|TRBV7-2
CASSQTTGGTYNEQFF
TGTGCCAGCAGCCAAACGACCGGGGGAACCTACAATGAGCAGTTCTTC
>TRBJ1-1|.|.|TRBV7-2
CASSLNQLNTEAFF
TGTGCCAGCAGCTTAAATCAGTTAAACACTGAAGCTTTCTTT
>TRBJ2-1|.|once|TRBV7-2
CASSRPTSYNEQFF
TGTGCCAGCAGTCGCCCTACCTCATACAATGAGCAGTTCTTC
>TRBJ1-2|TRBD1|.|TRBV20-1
CSAWDRGYGYTF
TGCAGTGCTTGGGACAGGGGTTATGGCTACACCTTC
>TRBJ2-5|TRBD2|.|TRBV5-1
CASSNPGTSGTQTQYF
TGCGCCAGCAGCAATCCCGGGACTAGCGGGACGCAGACCCAGTACTTC
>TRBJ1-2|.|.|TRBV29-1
CSVEDQHSQARGYTF
TGCAGCGTTGAAGATCAGCACAGCCAGGCCCGTGGCTACACCTTC
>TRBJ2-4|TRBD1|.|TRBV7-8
CASSVDRDVNIQYF
TGTGCCAGCAGCGTCGACAGGGACGTAAACATTCAGTACTTC
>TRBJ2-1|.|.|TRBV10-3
CATRQDPSPRSYNEQFF
TGTGCCACCCGACAGGACCCCTCGCCTCGCTCCTACAATGAGCAGTTCTTC
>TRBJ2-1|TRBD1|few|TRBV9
CASSVEGQGGNEQFF
TGTGCCAGCAGCGTAGAGGGACAGGGTGGCAATGAGCAGTTCTTC
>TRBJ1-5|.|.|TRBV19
CASSSLDRSNQPQHF
TGTGCCAGTAGTTCCCTAGACAGGAGCAATCAGCCCCAGCATTTT
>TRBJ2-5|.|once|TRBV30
CAWNRVGETQYF
TGTGCCTGGAATAGGGTCGGCGAGACCCAGTACTTC
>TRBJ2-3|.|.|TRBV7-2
CASSPRVWAGSTDTQYF
TGTGCCAGCAGCCCCCGGGTGTGGGCGGGAAGTACAGATACGCAGTATTTT
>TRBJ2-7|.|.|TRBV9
CASSVASDSYEQYF
TGTGCCAGCAGCGTAGCCAGCGACAGCTACGAGCAGTACTTC
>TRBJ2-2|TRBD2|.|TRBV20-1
CSASPSGRAGTGELFF
TGCAGTGCTAGCCCCAGCGGGAGGGCCGGGACCGGGGAGCTGTTTTTT
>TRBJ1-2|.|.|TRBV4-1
CASSQGPYGYTF
TGCGCCAGCAGCCAAGGGCCTTATGGCTACACCTTC
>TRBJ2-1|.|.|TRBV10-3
CAISERERNEQFF
TGTGCCATCAGTGAGCGGGAGAGGAATGAGCAGTTCTTC